Listed here is a single TCR beta chain. This record comes from a study of T cell responses to AZD1222 COVID-19 vaccine. Assay: immunoSEQ multiplex PCR; the TCRdb copy retains only in-frame clones and omits some. The sample gives 95,000 to 150,000 clones, around 82% of which show up once; less than 8% is in the top ten. Germline V gene sequence: CDR1 MDHEN, CDR2 SYDVKM. This CDR3 spans 15 amino acids. Trimming removed 5 bases from V and 4 bases from J; junction bases left unmatched: 10. This rearrangement joins TRBV28 to TRBJ2-7, with 8 bases that match TRBD1. The sequence was obtained from an adult in good health. Here the sequenced sample was peripheral blood, taken on day 0 of AZD1222 vaccination. The CDR3 region is CASSPRGRGRYEQYF. DNA of the CDR3: TGTGCCAGCAGTCCCCGGGGCAGGGGGCGTTACGAGCAGTACTTC.